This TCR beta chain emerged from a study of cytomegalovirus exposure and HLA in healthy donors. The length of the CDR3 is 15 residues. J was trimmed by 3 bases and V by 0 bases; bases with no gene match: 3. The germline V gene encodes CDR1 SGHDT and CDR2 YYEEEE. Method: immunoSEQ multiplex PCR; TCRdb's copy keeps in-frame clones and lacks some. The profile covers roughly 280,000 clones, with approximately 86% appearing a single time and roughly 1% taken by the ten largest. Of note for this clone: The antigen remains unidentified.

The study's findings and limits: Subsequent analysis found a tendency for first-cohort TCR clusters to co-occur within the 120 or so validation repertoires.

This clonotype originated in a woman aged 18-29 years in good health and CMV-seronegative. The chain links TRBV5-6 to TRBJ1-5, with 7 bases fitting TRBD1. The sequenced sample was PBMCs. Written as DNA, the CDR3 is TGTGCCAGCAGCTTGGGGACAGGAGACAATCAGCCCCAGCATTTT. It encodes CASSLGTGDNQPQHF.